These 10 T cell receptor beta chains share one sample of origin, sequenced in a study of blood T cells in healthy people across ages. Next came a second PCR, run for about 6 to 12 cycles, which used a sample-barcoded 5' primer along with a J-beta primer mix. TCRdb independently ran MiXCR on the 5' RACE reads; one entry per CDR3 protein. This sample has 750,000 to 1,000,000 distinct CDR3 sequences; about 28% occur once, and the top ten carry approximately 10%. These data also featured in a second study, about T cells of mothers and their children.

The source material was blood. All receptors derive from a woman in her 40s in good health.

In the case of this clonotype: The junction differs from germline at one of its ends, possibly a read error. The chain couples TRBV7-2 to TRBJ1-6; D call uncertain. Germline-derived CDR1 and CDR2 are SGHTA and FQGNSA. The CDR3 sequence is 14 residues long. The CDR3 sequence: CVSSLVASISPLHF. The CDR3 DNA reads as TGTGTCAGCAGCTTAGTCGCCAGTATATCACCCCTCCACTTT. Combining the CDR3 with reference TRBV7-2 and TRBJ1-6 gives the whole variable domain GAGVSQSPSNKVTEKGKDVELRCDPISGHTALYWYRQSLGQGLEFLIYFQGNSAPDKSGLPSDRFSAERTGGSVSTLTIQRTQQEDSAVYLCVSSLVASISPLHFGNGTRLTVT.

For the CDR3, the DNA is TGCAGTGCTAGAGATTTAGCCAGGGGGCTTGATTCACCCCTCCACTTT. Translated, it gives CSARDLARGLDSPLHF. This sequence joins TRBV20-1 and TRBJ1-6, with TRBD1 matching 8 bases. The V gene end was trimmed by 0 bases and the J gene end by 8 bases; junction bases not matched to a gene: 9. CDR1 DFQATT and CDR2 SNEGSKA come from the germline V gene (reference sequence). The CDR3 totals 16 residues.

V usage is TRBV18 and J usage is TRBJ2-1; 7 bases fit TRBD2. The CDR3 contains 15 residues. Germline V gene sequence: CDR1 KGHSH, CDR2 LQKENI. J was trimmed by 3 bases and V by 2 bases; bases with no gene match: 4. The CDR3 sequence: CASSPDAGVYNEQFF. The CDR3 nucleotides are TGTGCCAGCTCACCAGACGCGGGGGTCTACAATGAGCAGTTCTTC.

The chain joins TRBV7-2 to TRBJ2-3; D call uncertain. The CDR3 runs to 17 residues. The germline V and J ends were trimmed by 5 bases and 1 base, with 19 bases remaining between them. Germline CDR1 and CDR2: SGHTA and FQGNSA. The CDR3 loop reads CASSPFRLDWGTDTQYF. The CDR3 DNA reads TGTGCCAGCAGCCCATTCCGGCTAGATTGGGGCACAGATACGCAGTATTTT.

The sample holds a few counts of this clonotype. It may be a read error: a sequence one base away is much more abundant. DNA for the CDR3: TGTGCCAGCGGCTTTAACAACGAGCAGTACTTC. As protein: CASGFNNEQYF. The V call is TRBV7-2, the J call TRBJ2-7; D remains ambiguous. The CDR3 spans 11 residues. The germline CDR1 and CDR2 sequences are SGHTA and FQGNSA.

A note on this clonotype: One base away lies a much larger clone, so this may be a sequencing read error. The rearrangement uses TRBV28 and TRBJ2-7; D gene ambiguous. V was cut by 8 bases and J by 6 bases, with 17 bases left in between. In germline, CDR1 is MDHEN, CDR2 SYDVKM. CDR3 length: 13 amino acids. The CDR3 nucleotides are TGTGCCAGCGAGTGGCCCCAACCAGTCGAGCAGTACTTC. It specifies CASEWPQPVEQYF.

The chain couples TRBV28 to TRBJ2-1, with D possibly called TRBD1 or TRBD2 (6 bases each). The CDR3 spans 17 residues. With 2 bases removed from V and 3 bases from J, the gap between germline ends came to 17 bases. Germline CDR1 reads MDHEN; CDR2 reads SYDVKM. CDR3 in DNA: TGTGCCAGCAGTTTAGCTGGTGTCGGGGGCAACTACAATGAGCAGTTCTTC. This translates into CASSLAGVGGNYNEQFF.

This chain joins TRBV20-1 and TRBJ1-5; D gene ambiguous. V lost 0 bases and J lost 6, with 12 bases in between. Germline V gives CDR1 DFQATT, CDR2 SNEGSKA (reference sequence). CDR3 length: 14 residues. The CDR3 DNA reads TGCAGTGCTAGAGATCCCTACGATTTTCAGCCCCAGCATTTT. This translates into CSARDPYDFQPQHF.

This clonotype has ten or more counts. This chain connects TRBV20-1 to TRBJ1-1; no reliable D call. The CDR3 contains 15 residues. V lost 0 bases to trimming and J lost 1 base, with 12 bases between them. Germline V CDR1 and CDR2: DFQATT, SNEGSKA (reference sequence). The CDR3 DNA is TGCAGTGCTAGAGATAGGTCCAGAGGGAACACTGAAGCTTTCTTT. It translates to CSARDRSRGNTEAFF.

This clonotype was counted a few times. The chain links TRBV4-3 to TRBJ2-1; possible D gene TRBD2, 5 bases. V lost 0 bases to trimming and J lost 0 bases, with 18 bases between them. The CDR3 length is 19 residues. CDR1 and CDR2 (germline): LGHNA, YSLEER. The CDR3 sequence: CASSQDLGASQGSYNEQFF. Here the CDR3 DNA reads TGCGCCAGCAGCCAAGATCTTGGCGCTAGCCAAGGCTCCTACAATGAGCAGTTCTTC.